Below, 11 T cell receptor beta chains from the same sample are listed, as sequenced in a study of blood T cell repertoires in COVID-19. TCRdb keeps only in-frame clones here, not all; method: immunoSEQ multiplex PCR. The repertoire holds about 240,000 clones, about nine tenths seen once, with approximately 6.2% in the top ten. The material sequenced was peripheral blood. The receptor source for this set is a man aged 55 to 70 with acute or convalescent COVID-19.

The gene calls are TRBV28 and TRBJ2-7; no clear D gene. The CDR3 totals 13 residues. Germline CDR1 and CDR2: MDHEN and SYDVKM. V shed 4 bases and J shed 4 bases, with 11 bases lying between them. Written as DNA, the CDR3 is TGTGCCAGCAGTTCCCCAGACTCGTACGAGCAGTACTTC. It is translated as CASSSPDSYEQYF. Drawing the rest from reference TRBV28 and TRBJ2-7, the complete variable domain is DVKVTQSSRYLVKRTGEKVFLECVQDMDHENMFWYRQDPGLGLRLIYFSYDVKMKEKGDIPEGYSVSREKKERFSLILESASTNQTSMYLCASSSPDSYEQYFGPGTRLTVT.

V and J are TRBV30 and TRBJ1-1; D not resolved. The V end was cut by 5 bases, the J end by 4 bases, with 14 bases between. The CDR3 sequence is 13 residues long. The germline V gene has CDR1 GTSNPN and CDR2 SVGIG (reference sequence). CDR3 sequence: CAWGPRDSTEAFF. The CDR3 DNA is TGTGCCTGGGGGCCCCGGGATAGCACTGAAGCTTTCTTT.

The chain couples TRBV19 to TRBJ1-3; possibly TRBD1 for D (6 bases). The CDR3 runs 16 residues. Trimming took 2 bases from V and 0 from J, leaving 11 bases between them. Germline CDR1 LNHDA, CDR2 SQIVND (reference sequence). The CDR3 loop is CASSIQGTLSGNTIYF. CDR3 nucleotides: TGTGCCAGTAGTATACAGGGGACCCTCTCTGGAAACACCATATATTTT.

V gene TRBV28 combines with J gene TRBJ2-2; 9 nucleotides line up with TRBD1. The length of the CDR3 is 15 residues. CDR1 MDHEN and CDR2 SYDVKM come from the germline V gene. Trimming removed 7 bases from V and 5 bases from J; junction bases left unmatched: 8. The CDR3 nucleotides read TGTGCCAGCATTGGGGGGACAGGGAAAACCGGGGAGCTGTTTTTT. As protein: CASIGGTGKTGELFF.

This chain uses TRBV5-1 with TRBJ1-1, with D maybe TRBD1 (5 bases). The CDR3 spans 12 residues. CDR1 and CDR2 from the germline V gene are SGHRS and YFSETQ. The V end was cut by 0 bases, the J end by 6 bases, with 6 bases between. CDR3 sequence: CASSLEGAEAFF. The CDR3 DNA sequence: TGCGCCAGCAGCTTGGAAGGGGCTGAAGCTTTCTTT. Drawing the rest from reference TRBV5-1 and TRBJ1-1, the complete variable domain is KAGVTQTPRYLIKTRGQQVTLSCSPISGHRSVSWYQQTPGQGLQFLFEYFSETQRNKGNFPGRFSGRQFSNSRSEMNVSTLELGDSALYLCASSLEGAEAFFGQGTRLTVV.

This clone was seen just once. The rearrangement joins TRBV3-1 (or the pseudogene TRBV3-2) to TRBJ2-5, with 10 bases matching TRBD2. The V gene's germline CDR1 is LGHDT and CDR2 YNNKEL (reference sequence). The CDR3 consists of 15 residues. The ends lost 2 bases at V and 5 bases at J; junction bases unmatched: 5. CDR3: CASSQSGRAGETQYF. In nucleotides, the CDR3 is TGTGCCAGCAGCCAAAGCGGGAGGGCCGGGGAGACCCAGTACTTC.

Of note for this clone: Other DNA sequences of this sample code for an identical CDR3. The V call is TRBV3-1 (or the pseudogene TRBV3-2), the J call TRBJ2-7; a possible D gene is TRBD1 (5 bases). Trimming left V 0 bases short and J 4 bases short, with 7 bases between. CDR1 is LGHDT, CDR2 YNNKEL, per germline (reference sequence). This CDR3 has 13 amino acids. The CDR3 region has the DNA TGTGCCAGCAGCCAAGACAGGGAATACGAGCAGTACTTC. Its protein is CASSQDREYEQYF.

This chain joins TRBV11-3 and TRBJ2-3; 8 nucleotides match TRBD2. The CDR3 is made up of 14 amino acids. The germline gives CDR1 SGHNT, CDR2 YENEEA. The trim removed 5 bases at V and 6 bases at J, leaving 7 bases unmatched. In nucleotides, the CDR3 is TGTGCCAGCAGCCCCCCCGGCGGGAGGGATACGCAGTATTTT. Its translation is CASSPPGGRDTQYF.

The rearrangement joins TRBV6-6 to TRBJ2-3; 14 nucleotides align to TRBD2. The ends lost 5 bases at V and 4 bases at J; junction bases unmatched: 20. Germline-derived CDR1 and CDR2 are MNHNY and SVGAGI (reference sequence). This CDR3 is built from 21 residues. This chain's CDR3 is CASSPNPPGTSGRGRADTQYF. DNA for the CDR3: TGTGCCAGCAGTCCAAATCCCCCCGGGACTAGCGGGAGAGGGAGGGCAGATACGCAGTATTTT.

V usage is TRBV19 and J usage is TRBJ1-5, with D maybe TRBD1 (6 bases). Germline V gene lookup returns CDR1 LNHDA and CDR2 SQIVND (reference sequence). The CDR3 sequence is 15 residues long. The ends were cut back, 4 bases at V and 2 bases at J, with 12 bases in the middle. This CDR3 reads CASSTRQEGNQPQHF. Here the CDR3 DNA reads TGTGCCAGTAGTACCAGACAGGAGGGCAATCAGCCCCAGCATTTT. Based on the CDR3 plus reference TRBV19 and TRBJ1-5, the full variable domain is DGGITQSPKYLFRKEGQNVTLSCEQNLNHDAMYWYRQDPGQGLRLIYYSQIVNDFQKGDIAEGYSVSREKKESFPLTVTSAQKNPTAFYLCASSTRQEGNQPQHFGDGTRLSIL.

This clone came up once. This chain uses TRBV28 with TRBJ1-1; D is perhaps TRBD1 (5 bases). Trimming cost V 8 bases and J 4 bases, with 17 bases left between them. The length of the CDR3 is 14 residues. Germline loops: CDR1 MDHEN, CDR2 SYDVKM. DNA for the CDR3: TGTGCCAGCGACCGTCGGGGGGTTGGCACTGAAGCTTTCTTT. Translation: CASDRRGVGTEAFF.